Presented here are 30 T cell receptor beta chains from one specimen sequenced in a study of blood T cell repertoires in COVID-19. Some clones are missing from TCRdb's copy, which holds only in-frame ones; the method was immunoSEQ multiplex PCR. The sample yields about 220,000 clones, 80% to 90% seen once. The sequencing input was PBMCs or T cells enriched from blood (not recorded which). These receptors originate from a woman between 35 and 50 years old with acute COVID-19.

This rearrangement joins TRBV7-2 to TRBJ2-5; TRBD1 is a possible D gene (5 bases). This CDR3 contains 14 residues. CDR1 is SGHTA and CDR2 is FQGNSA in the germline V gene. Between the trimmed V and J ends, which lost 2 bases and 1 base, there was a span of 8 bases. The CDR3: CASSLQGGQETQYF. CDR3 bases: TGTGCCAGCAGCTTACAGGGTGGCCAAGAGACCCAGTACTTC.

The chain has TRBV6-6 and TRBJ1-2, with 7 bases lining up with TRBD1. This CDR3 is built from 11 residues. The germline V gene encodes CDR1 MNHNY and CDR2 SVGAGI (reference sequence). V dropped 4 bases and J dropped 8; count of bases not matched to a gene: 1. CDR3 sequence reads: CASSLGGGYTF. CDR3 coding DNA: TGTGCCAGCAGTTTAGGGGGCGGCTACACCTTC.

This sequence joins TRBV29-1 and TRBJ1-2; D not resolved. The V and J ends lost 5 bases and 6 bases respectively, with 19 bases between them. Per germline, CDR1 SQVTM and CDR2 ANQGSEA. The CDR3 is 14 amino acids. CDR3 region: CSVQSRQSGDGYTF. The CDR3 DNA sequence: TGCAGCGTTCAAAGTCGTCAGTCGGGAGATGGCTACACCTTC.

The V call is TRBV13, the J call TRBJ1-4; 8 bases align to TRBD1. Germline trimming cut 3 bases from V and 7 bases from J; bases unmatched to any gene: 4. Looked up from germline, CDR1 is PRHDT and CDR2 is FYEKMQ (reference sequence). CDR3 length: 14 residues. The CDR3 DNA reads TGTGCCAGCAGCTTCCAGGGGGCTGGTGAAAAACTGTTTTTT. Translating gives CASSFQGAGEKLFF.

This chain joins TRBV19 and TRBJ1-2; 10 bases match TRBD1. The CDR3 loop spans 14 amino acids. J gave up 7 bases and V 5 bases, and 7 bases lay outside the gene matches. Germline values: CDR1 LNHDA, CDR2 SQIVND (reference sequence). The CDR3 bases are TGTGCCAGTAGTGGGGACAGGGGTTACGGTGGCTACACCTTC. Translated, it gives CASSGDRGYGGYTF.

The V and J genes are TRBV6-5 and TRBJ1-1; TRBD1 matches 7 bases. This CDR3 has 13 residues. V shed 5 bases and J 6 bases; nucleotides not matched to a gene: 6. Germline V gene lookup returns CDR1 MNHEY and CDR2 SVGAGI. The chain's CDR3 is CASSNTDRAEAFF. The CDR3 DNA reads TGTGCCAGCAGTAACACTGACAGGGCTGAAGCTTTCTTT.

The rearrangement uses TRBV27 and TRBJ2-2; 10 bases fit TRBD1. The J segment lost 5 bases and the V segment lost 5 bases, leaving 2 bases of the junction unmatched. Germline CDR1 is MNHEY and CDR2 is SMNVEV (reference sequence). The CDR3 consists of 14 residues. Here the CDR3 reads CASSRTGGTGELFF. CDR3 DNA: TGTGCCAGCAGTCGGACAGGGGGGACCGGGGAGCTGTTTTTT.

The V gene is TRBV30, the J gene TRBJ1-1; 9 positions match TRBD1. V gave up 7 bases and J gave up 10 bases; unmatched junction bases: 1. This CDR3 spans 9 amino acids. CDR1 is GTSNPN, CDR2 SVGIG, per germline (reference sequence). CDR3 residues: CALGQGAFF. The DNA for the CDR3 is TGTGCCTTGGGACAGGGAGCTTTCTTT.

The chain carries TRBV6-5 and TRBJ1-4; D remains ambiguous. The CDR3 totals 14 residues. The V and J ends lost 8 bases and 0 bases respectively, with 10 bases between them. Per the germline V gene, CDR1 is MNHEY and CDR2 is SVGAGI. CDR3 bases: TGTGCCAGCGCAGGCGTTACAACTAATGAAAAACTGTTTTTT. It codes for CASAGVTTNEKLFF.

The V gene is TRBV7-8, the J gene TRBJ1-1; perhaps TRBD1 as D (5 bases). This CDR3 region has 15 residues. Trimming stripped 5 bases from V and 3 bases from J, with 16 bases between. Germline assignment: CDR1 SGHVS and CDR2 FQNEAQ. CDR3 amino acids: CASSRGRGGDTEAFF. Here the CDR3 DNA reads TGTGCCAGCAGCAGGGGCCGGGGGGGAGACACTGAAGCTTTCTTT.

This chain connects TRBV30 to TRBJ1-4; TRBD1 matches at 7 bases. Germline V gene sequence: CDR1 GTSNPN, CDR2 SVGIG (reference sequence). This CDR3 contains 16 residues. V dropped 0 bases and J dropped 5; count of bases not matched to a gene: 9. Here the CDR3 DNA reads TGTGCCTGGAGTGTAAGGACAGGCGCTATCAATGAAAAACTGTTTTTT. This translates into CAWSVRTGAINEKLFF. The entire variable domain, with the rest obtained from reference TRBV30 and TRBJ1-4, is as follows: SQTIHQWPATLVQPVGSPLSLECTVEGTSNPNLYWYRQAAGRGLQLLFYSVGIGQISSEVPQNLSASRPQDRQFILSSKKLLLSDSGFYLCAWSVRTGAINEKLFFGSGTQLSVL.

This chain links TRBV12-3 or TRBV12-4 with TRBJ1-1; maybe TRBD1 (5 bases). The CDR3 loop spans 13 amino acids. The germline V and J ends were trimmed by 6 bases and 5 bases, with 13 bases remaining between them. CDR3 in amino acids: CASRLTRGTEAFF. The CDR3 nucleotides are TGTGCCAGCAGACTAACAAGGGGTACTGAAGCTTTCTTT.

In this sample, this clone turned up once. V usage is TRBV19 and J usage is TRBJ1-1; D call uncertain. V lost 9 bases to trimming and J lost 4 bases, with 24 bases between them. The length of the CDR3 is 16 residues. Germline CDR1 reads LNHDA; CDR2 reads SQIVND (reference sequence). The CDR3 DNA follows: TGTGCCAGCCGGAGGAAAGAGACCCCCCGGGCCACTGAAGCTTTCTTT. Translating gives CASRRKETPRATEAFF.

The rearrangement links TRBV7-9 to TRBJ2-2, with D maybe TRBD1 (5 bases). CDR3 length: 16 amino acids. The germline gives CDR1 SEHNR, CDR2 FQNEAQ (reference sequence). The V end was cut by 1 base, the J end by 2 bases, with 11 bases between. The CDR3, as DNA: TGTGCCAGCAGCTTAGGTCAGGGCTTCAACACCGGGGAGCTGTTTTTT. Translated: CASSLGQGFNTGELFF. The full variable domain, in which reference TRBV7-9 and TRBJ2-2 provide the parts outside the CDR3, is DTGVSQNPRHKITKRGQNVTFRCDPISEHNRLYWYRQTLGQGPEFLTYFQNEAQLEKSRLLSDRFSAERPKGSFSTLEIQRTEQGDSAMYLCASSLGQGFNTGELFFGEGSRLTVL.

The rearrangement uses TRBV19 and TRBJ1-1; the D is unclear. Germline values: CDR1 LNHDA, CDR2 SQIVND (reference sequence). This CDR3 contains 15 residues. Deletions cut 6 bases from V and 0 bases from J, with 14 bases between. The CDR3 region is CASSRSITVNTEAFF. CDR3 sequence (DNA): TGTGCCAGTAGCCGAAGTATCACGGTGAACACTGAAGCTTTCTTT.

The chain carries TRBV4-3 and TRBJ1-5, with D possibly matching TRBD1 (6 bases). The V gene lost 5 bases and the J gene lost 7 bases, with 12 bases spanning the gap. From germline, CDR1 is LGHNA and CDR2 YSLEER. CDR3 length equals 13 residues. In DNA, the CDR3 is TGCGCCAGCAGCTCCGCACAGGGACAGCCCCAGCATTTT. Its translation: CASSSAQGQPQHF.

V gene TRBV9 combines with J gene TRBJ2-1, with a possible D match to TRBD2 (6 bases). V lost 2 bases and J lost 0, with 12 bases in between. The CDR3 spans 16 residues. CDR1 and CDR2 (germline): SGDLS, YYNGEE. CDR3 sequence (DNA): TGTGCCAGCAGCGTCTATAGCGGAAGCTCCTACAATGAGCAGTTCTTC. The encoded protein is CASSVYSGSSYNEQFF.

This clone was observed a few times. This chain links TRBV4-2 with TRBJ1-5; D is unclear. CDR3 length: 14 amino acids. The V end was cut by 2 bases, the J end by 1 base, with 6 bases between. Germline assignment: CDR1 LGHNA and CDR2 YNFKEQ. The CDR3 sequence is CASSQQHSNQPQHF. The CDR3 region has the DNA TGTGCCAGCAGCCAACAACACAGCAATCAGCCCCAGCATTTT.

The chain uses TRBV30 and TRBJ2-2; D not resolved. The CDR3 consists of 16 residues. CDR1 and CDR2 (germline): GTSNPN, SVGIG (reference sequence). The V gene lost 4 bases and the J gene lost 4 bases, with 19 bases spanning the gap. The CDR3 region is CAWNSNRVSPTGELFF. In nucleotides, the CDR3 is TGTGCCTGGAATTCAAATCGGGTGTCTCCCACCGGGGAGCTGTTTTTT.

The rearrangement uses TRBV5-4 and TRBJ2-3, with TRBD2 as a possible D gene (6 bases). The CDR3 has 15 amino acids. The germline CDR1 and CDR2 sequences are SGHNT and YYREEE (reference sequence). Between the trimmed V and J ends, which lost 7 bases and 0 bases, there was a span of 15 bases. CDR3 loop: CASQFGGPSTDTQYF. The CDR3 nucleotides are TGTGCCAGCCAGTTCGGGGGACCTAGCACAGATACGCAGTATTTT.

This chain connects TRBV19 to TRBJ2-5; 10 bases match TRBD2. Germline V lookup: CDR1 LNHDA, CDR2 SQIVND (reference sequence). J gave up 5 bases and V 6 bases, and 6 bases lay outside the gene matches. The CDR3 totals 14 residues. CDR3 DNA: TGTGCCAGTAGGGAGCGGGGGGGCCGGGAGACCCAGTACTTC. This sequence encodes CASRERGGRETQYF. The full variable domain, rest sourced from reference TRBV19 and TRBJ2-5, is DGGITQSPKYLFRKEGQNVTLSCEQNLNHDAMYWYRQDPGQGLRLIYYSQIVNDFQKGDIAEGYSVSREKKESFPLTVTSAQKNPTAFYLCASRERGGRETQYFGPGTRLLVL.

The CDR3 sequence: CASSILRRGPGNYGYTF. As DNA, the CDR3 is TGTGCCAGTAGTATTCTCCGGAGGGGGCCGGGGAACTATGGCTACACCTTC. This chain joins TRBV19 and TRBJ1-2; TRBD1 matches at 7 bases. The CDR3 is made up of 17 amino acids. V dropped 3 bases and J dropped 2; count of bases not matched to a gene: 12. CDR1 is LNHDA, CDR2 SQIVND, per germline (reference sequence).

Written as DNA, the CDR3 is TGTGCCAGCGGCGAAACCAATCCGGCAGGGGGGATTAGGACCATATATTTT. Translating gives CASGETNPAGGIRTIYF. This chain links TRBV2 with TRBJ1-3; TRBD1 matches 7 bases. This CDR3 region has 17 residues. V shed 8 bases, J shed 10 bases, and the junction held 23 bases outside the gene matches. CDR1 is SNHLY, CDR2 FYNNEI, per germline.

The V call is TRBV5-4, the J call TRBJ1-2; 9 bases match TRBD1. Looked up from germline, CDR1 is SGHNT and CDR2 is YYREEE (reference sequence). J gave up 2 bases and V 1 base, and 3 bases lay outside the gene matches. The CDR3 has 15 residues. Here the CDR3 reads CASSLRTGVNYGYTF. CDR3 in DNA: TGTGCCAGCAGCTTGCGGACAGGGGTAAACTATGGCTACACCTTC.

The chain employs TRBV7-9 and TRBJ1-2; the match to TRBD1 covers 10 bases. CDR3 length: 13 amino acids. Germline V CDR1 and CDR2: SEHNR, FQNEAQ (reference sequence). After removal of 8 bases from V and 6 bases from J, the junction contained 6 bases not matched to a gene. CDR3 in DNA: TGTGCCAGCTCATCCGGGACAGGGGATGGCTACACCTTC. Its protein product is CASSSGTGDGYTF.

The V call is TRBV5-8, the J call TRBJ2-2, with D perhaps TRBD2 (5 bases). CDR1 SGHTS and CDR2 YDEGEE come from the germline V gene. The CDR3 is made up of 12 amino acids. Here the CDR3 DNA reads TGTGCGGTAGGAGGACACACCGGGGAGCTGTTTTTT. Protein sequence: CAVGGHTGELFF.

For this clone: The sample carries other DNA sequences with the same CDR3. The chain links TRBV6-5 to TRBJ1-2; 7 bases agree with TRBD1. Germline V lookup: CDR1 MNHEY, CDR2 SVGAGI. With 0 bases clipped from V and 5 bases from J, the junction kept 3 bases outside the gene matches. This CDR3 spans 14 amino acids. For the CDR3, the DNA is TGTGCCAGCAGTTACTCGGAGGGGGCGTATGGCTACACCTTC. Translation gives CASSYSEGAYGYTF.

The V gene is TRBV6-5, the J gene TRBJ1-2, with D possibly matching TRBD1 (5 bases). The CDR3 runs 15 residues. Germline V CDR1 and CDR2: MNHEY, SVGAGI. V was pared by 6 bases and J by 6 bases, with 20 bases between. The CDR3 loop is CASSDGGFVVDGYTF. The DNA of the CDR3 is TGTGCCAGCAGCGACGGGGGGTTTGTAGTGGATGGCTACACCTTC.

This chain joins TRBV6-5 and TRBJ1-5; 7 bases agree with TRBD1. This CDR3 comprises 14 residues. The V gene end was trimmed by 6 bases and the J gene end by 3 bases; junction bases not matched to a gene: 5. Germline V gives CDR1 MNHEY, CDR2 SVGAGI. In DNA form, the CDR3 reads TGTGCCAGCAGCCAGGGGGGACACAATCAGCCCCAGCATTTT. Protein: CASSQGGHNQPQHF.

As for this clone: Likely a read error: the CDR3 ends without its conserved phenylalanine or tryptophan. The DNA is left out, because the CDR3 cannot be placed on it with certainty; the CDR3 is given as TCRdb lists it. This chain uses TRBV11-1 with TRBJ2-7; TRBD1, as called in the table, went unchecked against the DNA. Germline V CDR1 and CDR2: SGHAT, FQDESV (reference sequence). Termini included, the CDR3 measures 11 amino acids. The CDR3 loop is CASSPRGWDRI.